This is a list of T cell receptor beta chains from one sample in a study of blood T cells in healthy people across ages. Each CDR3 protein is one row after TCRdb ran MiXCR on the 5' RACE reads. The profile shows around 1.1 million distinct CDR3 sequences, roughly two fifths of them singletons. Sample: blood. These receptors originate from a man aged 18 to 35 in good health. Both conserved end residues are part of each CDR3. The D gene is left open where the match is weak. Part of the rows lack a size; the others show once, few, many or a class for expanded clones.

v_gene,abundance,j_gene,d_gene,CDR3aa,CDR3nt
TRBV27,-,TRBJ2-3,-,CASSFTGGLHEYTQYF,TGTGCCAGCAGTTTCACCGGGGGGCTTCACGAGTATACGCAGTATTTT
TRBV20-1,-,TRBJ2-1,-,CSTTSEWKTRQDNEQFF,TGCAGTACTACCTCGGAGTGGAAAACCCGTCAAGACAATGAGCAGTTCTTC
TRBV5-1,-,TRBJ1-1,-,CASSENPGGNTEAFF,TGCGCCAGCAGCGAAAATCCGGGTGGGAACACTGAAGCTTTCTTT
TRBV9,-,TRBJ2-5,-,CASSPQGWETQYF,TGTGCCAGCAGCCCACAGGGTTGGGAGACCCAGTACTTC
TRBV27,few,TRBJ2-5,-,CASSPLRAGETQYF,TGTGCCAGCAGTCCCCTTCGTGCGGGGGAGACCCAGTACTTC
TRBV6-1,-,TRBJ1-2,TRBD1,CASRGTGVIYGYTF,TGTGCCAGCAGGGGAACAGGGGTAATCTATGGCTACACCTTC
TRBV27,many,TRBJ1-5,-,CASSPNQPQHF,TGTGCCAGCAGTCCCAATCAGCCCCAGCATTTT
TRBV29-1,-,TRBJ2-1,-,CSVGRSLSYNEQFF,TGCAGCGTTGGCAGATCCCTCTCCTACAATGAGCAGTTCTTC
TRBV6-9,-,TRBJ2-3,TRBD1,CCFVGQGLEDTQYF,TGTTGCTTCGTCGGACAGGGGCTAGAGGATACGCAGTATTTT
TRBV4-2,few,TRBJ2-3,-,CASRPKQGASTDTQYF,TGTGCCAGCAGGCCTAAACAGGGTGCGAGCACAGATACGCAGTATTTT
TRBV4-2,many,TRBJ1-2,-,CASSQDLGGGYGYTF,TGTGCCAGCAGCCAAGATCTAGGGGGAGGCTATGGCTACACCTTC
TRBV6-5,-,TRBJ1-2,-,CASSYSRGGNYYGYTF,TGTGCCAGCAGTTACTCGCGGGGGGGGAATTACTATGGCTACACCTTC
TRBV6-2/TRBV6-3,few,TRBJ1-5,-,CASTVPPGYSNQPQHF,TGTGCCAGCACCGTACCCCCGGGGTATAGCAATCAGCCCCAGCATTTT
TRBV9,-,TRBJ2-2,TRBD2,CASSASGLADTGELFF,TGTGCCAGCAGCGCGTCGGGACTAGCCGACACCGGGGAGCTGTTTTTT
TRBV7-2,-,TRBJ1-1,-,CASSLFPGANTEAFF,TGTGCCAGCAGCTTATTCCCGGGGGCTAACACTGAAGCTTTCTTT
TRBV5-6,-,TRBJ2-1,-,CASSLALEHNEQFF,TGTGCCAGCAGCTTGGCTCTTGAACACAATGAGCAGTTCTTC
TRBV28,-,TRBJ2-3,TRBD1,CATDLGQGFTDTQYF,TGTGCCACCGACCTTGGACAGGGGTTCACAGATACGCAGTATTTT
TRBV7-2,few,TRBJ1-5,-,CASSLGGVNNQPQHF,TGTGCCAGCAGCTTAGGAGGGGTTAATAATCAGCCCCAGCATTTT
TRBV4-1,-,TRBJ1-2,-,CASSQRERSYGYTF,TGCGCCAGCAGCCAACGAGAGAGAAGCTATGGCTACACCTTC
TRBV6-6,few,TRBJ1-2,TRBD1,CASSYRQGENSFYGYTF,TGTGCCAGCAGTTACAGACAGGGGGAGAATTCTTTCTATGGCTACACCTTC
TRBV7-2,-,TRBJ1-1,-,CASSPGSGRMNTEAFF,TGTGCCAGCAGCCCGGGGTCAGGGCGGATGAACACTGAAGCTTTCTTT
TRBV7-2,-,TRBJ2-2,-,CASSSRQENAGELFF,TGTGCCAGCAGCTCACGACAGGAAAACGCCGGGGAGCTGTTTTTT
TRBV5-6,-,TRBJ1-1,TRBD1,CASSLRPGQGPPEAFF,TGTGCCAGCAGCCTTCGACCGGGACAGGGTCCCCCTGAAGCTTTCTTT
TRBV5-1,-,TRBJ1-2,TRBD1,CASSLDRAYAYGYTF,TGCGCCAGCAGCCTCGACAGGGCTTACGCTTATGGCTACACCTTC
TRBV20-1,-,TRBJ1-4,TRBD1,CSARDMGQAFGNEKLFF,TGCAGTGCTAGAGATATGGGACAGGCATTTGGTAATGAAAAACTGTTTTTT
TRBV12-3/TRBV12-4,-,TRBJ1-1,-,CASTPVPNTEAFF,TGTGCCAGCACCCCGGTCCCGAACACTGAAGCTTTCTTT
TRBV15,-,TRBJ2-1,TRBD2,CATSTSGGSRRDEQFF,TGTGCCACTTCGACTAGCGGGGGCTCTCGAAGGGATGAGCAGTTCTTC
TRBV29-1,many,TRBJ2-1,TRBD2,CSVGRGGHRNEQFF,TGCAGCGTTGGGCGGGGGGGCCATCGGAATGAGCAGTTCTTC
TRBV27,few,TRBJ1-2,-,CASSLSGPDSLAYGYTF,TGTGCCAGCAGTTTATCGGGTCCGGACAGCCTAGCCTATGGCTACACCTTC
TRBV28,-,TRBJ1-6,-,CASRYRRPINSPLHF,TGTGCCAGCAGGTATAGGCGACCGATTAATTCACCCCTCCACTTT
TRBV20-1,-,TRBJ2-7,TRBD1,CSARGDRGAGSLSYEQYF,TGCAGTGCTAGAGGGGACAGGGGCGCTGGTTCCCTATCCTACGAGCAGTACTTC
TRBV10-3,-,TRBJ1-2,-,CAISEQAYGYTF,TGTGCCATCAGTGAACAGGCCTATGGCTACACCTTC
TRBV6-6,-,TRBJ1-1,TRBD1,CASSSAAGQGGTEAFF,TGTGCCAGCAGTTCCGCAGCCGGACAGGGGGGCACTGAAGCTTTCTTT
TRBV11-2,-,TRBJ1-5,-,CASSLRPHRGGNSNQPQHF,TGTGCCAGCAGCTTACGGCCTCACCGAGGGGGTAATAGCAATCAGCCCCAGCATTTT
TRBV4-3,-,TRBJ1-6,TRBD1,CASSQADRGNSPLHF,TGCGCCAGCAGCCAAGCCGACAGGGGTAACTCACCCCTCCACTTT
TRBV29-1,-,TRBJ1-1,-,CSARTLNTEAFF,TGCAGCGCCCGGACACTGAACACTGAAGCTTTCTTT
TRBV20-1,few,TRBJ2-7,TRBD1,CSAAWDRPYEQYF,TGCAGTGCGGCGTGGGACAGGCCCTACGAGCAGTACTTC
TRBV7-8,-,TRBJ1-4,TRBD1,CASSLVGQGREKLFF,TGTGCCAGCAGCTTAGTGGGACAGGGGCGCGAAAAACTGTTTTTT
TRBV4-2,-,TRBJ2-3,-,CASSAERVDTQYF,TGTGCCAGCAGTGCCGAAAGGGTCGATACGCAGTATTTT